This T cell receptor (beta chain) was profiled in a study of shared clonotypes between healthy human individuals (dated by TCRdb to the early 2020s). Broadly, across the study: A few men and two women, aged 18 to 49 years, made up the cohort. To estimate repertoire size and how much clonotype sharing occurs between individuals, the study deeply sequenced the blood TCR repertoires of roughly 5 healthy adults. Per donor, three plates each were used for CD4 naive and CD4 memory, two for CD8 naive, and one for CD8 memory. Per donor, leukapheresis produced somewhere between about 0.94 and 10 billion PBMCs. Libraries were prepared and TCR repertoires were sequenced by different laboratories using diverse techniques, in order to increase sequencing depth and limit assay-specific biases. General study outcomes and caveats: Sampling was limited to blood, and TCR repertoires in tissue likely differ from TCR repertoires in blood. The small number of donors limited the genetic and exposure-history diversity represented. Pairwise subsampling indicated that sequencing depth was expected to affect the degree of clonotype sharing among donors. Sharing across several donors was observed for about 4.8% of naive CD4, around 3.5% of naive CD8, over 2% of memory CD4, and 0.4% of memory CD8 clonotypes. Compared with non-shared clonotypes, clonotypes shared by all four sorted-subset donors had higher generation probabilities. Naive subsets generally had larger estimated clonotype richness than memory subsets. Incomplete sequencing was indicated by rarefaction of sorted-subset datasets, despite the large sequencing depth.

Using the deep immunoSEQ assay, TCR CDR3 regions were amplified from genomic DNA by multiplex PCR. Genomic DNA extracted from each cell subset was distributed evenly over all wells of several immunoSEQ 96-well plates, and each plate served as one replicate. Each replicate PCR for sorted subsets received about 0.2 ug genomic DNA, equal to some 32,000 T cell genomes. The purified libraries were quantified using a Qubit 3.0 fluorometer, sized with a Bioanalyzer 2100, and then quantified again using the KAPA Library Quantification kit. Every immunoSEQ 96-well plate was sequenced on a separate single-read 150-cycle Illumina NextSeq 550 flow cell. The original methods were these. The immunoSEQ output contained only junctional sequences without quality scores, so filtering could not match that applied to full-length reads. To assign V/J genes and CDR3, sequences were annotated against IMGT germline references using PyIR, a Python wrapper for IgBLAST v1.9. Any read was removed if the V/J assignment was weak (E-value above 1e-6), the CDR3 was missing, or the read contained stop codons, out-of-frame junctions, or ambiguous translated residues. V3J clonotypes were defined as sequences sharing the same inferred V gene, J gene, and CDR3 amino acid sequence. To compute the percentage overlap between repertoires, the number of shared unique clonotypes was divided by the size of the smaller repertoire. Richness of each repertoire was evaluated using RTK rarefaction, the Chao1 estimator, and Recon v2.1 estimates of unobserved clonotypes. Generation probabilities for all TCRbeta clonotypes obtained by the gDNA method from several donors were computed using OLGA. Held by TCRdb, this immuneACCESS table contains in-frame sequences only and omits some clones. Under half of the omission traces to an unresolved V gene where checked; the cause of the rest is unknown. That table furnishes V, J and clone size, whereas the DNA furnished D and trimming. The sample includes approximately 640,000 clones, with about 90% observed a single time. More than 30% of the sample belongs to the ten largest clones.

Donors were healthy HIV-negative adults with no recently reported acute infections or vaccinations. Only Caucasian adults living in Nashville, Tennessee, USA were represented among the donors. CD8 memory samples were composed of magnetically selected CD45RO+ cells combined with CCR7-negative CD45RA+ effector memory (TemRA) cells. After blood collection by leukapheresis, PBMCs were isolated using Ficoll-Histopaque density gradient centrifugation and then cryopreserved in the vapor phase of liquid nitrogen. Analytical flow cytometry was used to check the purity and quantity of every magnetically sorted T cell population. From each sorted fraction, genomic DNA was isolated and quantified by UV absorbance on a Nanodrop 2000c. In regard to this clone: The antigen it binds to is not known. No qualities accompany the bases; no much larger clone lies one base away. Distinct nucleotide sequences in the sample also encode this CDR3.

V and J are trimmed by 5 bases and 3 bases, and the gene matches miss 7 bases of the junction. From the germline V gene, CDR1 is SGDLS and CDR2 is YYNGEE. Spanning cysteine to phenylalanine, the CDR3 consists of 15 amino acids. Of all the DNA, just the CDR3 is kept, 45 bases in frame from base 1. Sequencing input: memory CD8+ T cells from PBMCs. Reading the label with the study, this specimen's cell subset or site is: CD45RO+ cells pooled with CCR7-negative TemRA cells. This clonotype was obtained from a man aged 18 to 29 in good health. Some clones in this sample may be carry-over from other donors' samples. The chain was built from TRBV9 and TRBJ2-7; the central 11 bases match TRBD2. CDR3 protein: CASSSTGTSGYEQYF. The nucleotide sequence reads as follows: TGTGCCAGCAGTTCTACCGGGACTAGCGGCTACGAGCAGTACTTC.